Each of the 23 T cell receptor beta chains below was sequenced from the same sample in a study of blood T cell repertoires in COVID-19. Data came from immunoSEQ multiplex PCR; TCRdb stores just in-frame clones and leaves some out. The table records about 240,000 clones, around 83% of them present only once. Sequenced: peripheral blood. The receptor source for this set is a woman in her sixties with active or convalescent COVID-19.

This clone came up once. CDR3 amino acids: CASSLDRAGGPTDTQYF. The CDR3, as DNA: TGTGCCAGCAGCTTAGATCGGGCGGGGGGGCCGACAGATACGCAGTATTTT. This sequence joins TRBV11-2 and TRBJ2-3, with 9 bases fitting TRBD2. This CDR3 spans 17 amino acids. Germline lookup yields CDR1 SGHAT and CDR2 FQNNGV. J lost 3 bases, V lost 0 bases, and 7 bases had no gene match. The full variable domain, with the rest looked up from reference TRBV11-2 and TRBJ2-3, is EAGVAQSPRYKIIEKRQSVAFWCNPISGHATLYWYQQILGQGPKLLIQFQNNGVVDDSQLPKDRFSAERLKGVDSTLKIQPAKLEDSAVYLCASSLDRAGGPTDTQYFGPGTRLTVL.

The table lists this clone with a count of one. V gene TRBV7-6 combines with J gene TRBJ2-1; D perhaps matches TRBD2 (5 bases). CDR1 and CDR2 (germline): SGHVS, FNYEAQ. V lost 5 bases to trimming and J lost 8 bases, with 22 bases between them. The CDR3 has 16 amino acids. CDR3 DNA: TGTGCCAGCAGCAACGGGGAAAAAAGCGTGAGGGATGAGCAGTTCTTC. Residues: CASSNGEKSVRDEQFF.

J is TRBJ2-1 and V is TRBV12-3 or TRBV12-4; TRBD2 aligns across 9 bases. The CDR3 loop spans 13 amino acids. The V segment lost 6 bases and the J segment 6 bases; nucleotides outside the gene matches: 3. CDR3 region: CASRTSGANEQFF. The CDR3 region has the DNA TGTGCCAGCAGGACTAGCGGAGCCAATGAGCAGTTCTTC.

The table lists this clone with a count of one. The V gene is TRBV5-1, the J gene TRBJ2-1, with 8 bases fitting TRBD1. Germline loops: CDR1 SGHRS, CDR2 YFSETQ. Losses at the gene ends were 3 bases for V and 7 bases for J; bases not matched to a gene: 9. The CDR3 runs 15 residues. The CDR3: CASSYGQGVPNEQFF. The DNA of the CDR3 is TGCGCCAGCAGCTACGGACAGGGAGTGCCGAATGAGCAGTTCTTC.

The rearrangement links TRBV5-1 to TRBJ2-7; D is perhaps TRBD1 (9 bases). This CDR3 has 16 amino acids. V lost 4 bases and J lost 4, with 21 bases in between. In germline, CDR1 is SGHRS, CDR2 YFSETQ. The CDR3 DNA reads as TGCGCCAGCAGCCCGACAGGGGGACTAGGGGTGTACGAGCAGTACTTC. As protein: CASSPTGGLGVYEQYF.

The V gene is TRBV25-1, the J gene TRBJ2-3; the match to TRBD2 covers 10 bases. CDR1 is MGHDK and CDR2 is SYGVNS in the germline V gene. V lost 5 bases, J lost 6 bases, and 11 bases stayed unmatched. The CDR3 length is 16 residues. The CDR3 loop is CASSPSEAGGVDTQYF. The DNA of the CDR3 is TGTGCCAGCAGTCCATCCGAAGCGGGGGGGGTTGATACGCAGTATTTT.

This sequence joins TRBV19 and TRBJ1-6; maybe TRBD1 (6 bases). V was trimmed by 6 bases and J by 6 bases, leaving 18 bases between them. The CDR3 consists of 16 residues. From germline, CDR1 is LNHDA and CDR2 SQIVND (reference sequence). CDR3 protein: CASSGPFTGSNSPLHF. CDR3 sequence (DNA): TGTGCCAGTAGCGGACCCTTCACAGGGTCTAATTCACCCCTCCACTTT.

The chain joins TRBV6-5 to TRBJ2-7; D is perhaps TRBD2 (6 bases). V shed 2 bases and J shed 3 bases, with 8 bases lying between them. Germline V lookup: CDR1 MNHEY, CDR2 SVGAGI. The CDR3 runs to 13 residues. The CDR3 protein is CASSYLGGYEQYF. The CDR3 DNA is TGTGCCAGCAGTTACCTGGGGGGCTACGAGCAGTACTTC.

J is TRBJ2-4 and V is TRBV7-2; maybe TRBD2 (5 bases). This CDR3 comprises 14 residues. The germline gives CDR1 SGHTA, CDR2 FQGNSA. Trimming took 1 base from V and 6 from J, leaving 10 bases between them. The CDR3 DNA reads TGTGCCAGCAGCTTAGTGGCGGGTAGAAACATTCAGTACTTC. Protein sequence: CASSLVAGRNIQYF.

This chain links TRBV11-2 with TRBJ1-6; D uncertain. This CDR3 spans 16 amino acids. V was shortened by 0 bases and J by 8 bases, with 14 bases between the two germline ends. CDR1 is SGHAT and CDR2 is FQNNGV in the germline V gene. Here the CDR3 DNA reads TGTGCCAGCAGCTTAGATCCGGCAGGTTACGATTCACCCCTCCACTTT. It codes for CASSLDPAGYDSPLHF.

CDR3 sequence reads: CASSFLDTQYF. The CDR3, as DNA: TGTGCCAGCAGTTTTCTCGATACGCAGTATTTT. V gene TRBV12-3 or TRBV12-4 combines with J gene TRBJ2-3, with D unclear. The CDR3 has 11 residues. V lost 3 bases, J lost 6 bases, and 4 bases lay in between.

The chain links TRBV9 to TRBJ2-1, with D perhaps TRBD2 (5 bases). Between the trimmed V and J ends, which lost 0 bases and 4 bases, there was a span of 11 bases. The length of the CDR3 is 15 residues. CDR1 and CDR2 from the germline V gene are SGDLS and YYNGEE. The chain's CDR3 is CASSVGSANYNEQFF. Here the CDR3 DNA reads TGTGCCAGCAGCGTAGGTAGCGCTAATTACAATGAGCAGTTCTTC.

The chain has TRBV28 and TRBJ2-5; 7 bases line up with TRBD1. Germline V CDR1 and CDR2: MDHEN, SYDVKM. This CDR3 region has 14 residues. Germline trimming cut 6 bases from V and 1 base from J; bases unmatched to any gene: 5. The CDR3: CASSSGQAQETQYF. CDR3 sequence (DNA): TGTGCCAGCAGCTCAGGACAGGCCCAAGAGACCCAGTACTTC.

The rearrangement joins TRBV19 to TRBJ2-5; no clear D gene. The CDR3 runs to 13 residues. Germline-derived CDR1 and CDR2 are LNHDA and SQIVND (reference sequence). Trimming took 5 bases from V and 1 from J, leaving 8 bases between them. CDR3 protein: CASSQTAQETQYF. The DNA of the CDR3 is TGTGCCAGTAGTCAAACAGCCCAAGAGACCCAGTACTTC. The full variable domain, in which reference TRBV19 and TRBJ2-5 provide the parts outside the CDR3, is DGGITQSPKYLFRKEGQNVTLSCEQNLNHDAMYWYRQDPGQGLRLIYYSQIVNDFQKGDIAEGYSVSREKKESFPLTVTSAQKNPTAFYLCASSQTAQETQYFGPGTRLLVL.

The V and J genes are TRBV11-2 and TRBJ2-7; 7 bases are shared with TRBD1. V was pared by 8 bases and J by 5 bases, with 9 bases of the junction left unmatched. CDR3 size: 13 residues. Germline CDR1 reads SGHAT; CDR2 reads FQNNGV. CDR3: CASERQGSHEQYF. The CDR3 bases are TGTGCCAGCGAAAGACAGGGTTCCCACGAGCAGTACTTC. Filled out from reference TRBV11-2 and TRBJ2-7, the complete variable domain reads EAGVAQSPRYKIIEKRQSVAFWCNPISGHATLYWYQQILGQGPKLLIQFQNNGVVDDSQLPKDRFSAERLKGVDSTLKIQPAKLEDSAVYLCASERQGSHEQYFGPGTRLTVT.

This chain uses TRBV3-1 (or the pseudogene TRBV3-2) with TRBJ1-1; D remains ambiguous. Trimming stripped 4 bases from V and 3 bases from J, with 9 bases between. The CDR3 runs to 13 residues. Germline V gene data show CDR1 as LGHDT and CDR2 as YNNKEL (reference sequence). The CDR3 coding sequence is TGTGCCAGCAGCCCCATTGTCCACACTGAAGCTTTCTTT. As protein: CASSPIVHTEAFF.

The chain recombines TRBV5-6 with TRBJ1-6; D is undetermined. CDR1 and CDR2 from the germline V gene are SGHDT and YYEEEE. The CDR3 loop spans 13 amino acids. V shed 2 bases and J shed 7 bases, with 7 bases lying between them. DNA of the CDR3: TGTGCCAGCAGCTTATCGGTGAATTCACCCCTCCACTTT. Translating it yields CASSLSVNSPLHF.

As to this clone: Additional DNA sequences in this sample encode the identical CDR3. V is TRBV3-1 (or the pseudogene TRBV3-2) and J is TRBJ2-3; 7 bases match TRBD2. This CDR3 is 15 amino acids long. V shed 4 bases, J shed 3 bases, and the junction held 7 bases outside the gene matches. CDR1 is LGHDT, CDR2 YNNKEL, per germline (reference sequence). This CDR3 reads CASSRDGGSTDTQYF. The CDR3 DNA sequence: TGTGCCAGCAGCCGGGACGGGGGGTCGACAGATACGCAGTATTTT.

This clone is a singleton in its sample. This chain uses TRBV19 with TRBJ2-5; 9 bases map to TRBD2. CDR3 length: 15 amino acids. Trimming at V came to 6 bases and at J to 4 bases, leaving 9 bases not matched to a gene. Looked up from germline, CDR1 is LNHDA and CDR2 is SQIVND (reference sequence). The CDR3 nucleotides are TGTGCCAGTAGCAAACCGGGACTAGCTCCAGAGACCCAGTACTTC. It is translated as CASSKPGLAPETQYF.

The chain links TRBV11-3 to TRBJ1-1, with TRBD1 matching 7 bases. Looked up from germline, CDR1 is SGHNT and CDR2 is YENEEA. Losses at the gene ends were 6 bases for V and 5 bases for J; bases not matched to a gene: 9. This CDR3 is built from 14 residues. The CDR3 DNA is TGTGCCAGCAGTCTGACAGGGCCGGGGACTGAAGCTTTCTTT. Its translation: CASSLTGPGTEAFF.

This rearrangement joins TRBV2 to TRBJ1-2; a weak D match, TRBD1 (6 bases). The CDR3 totals 16 residues. V was clipped by 0 bases and J by 7 bases, with 18 bases between them. In germline, CDR1 is SNHLY, CDR2 FYNNEI. The CDR3 region is CASSEAKPSGGSGYTF. As DNA, the CDR3 is TGTGCCAGCAGTGAAGCGAAACCCTCGGGGGGCTCTGGCTACACCTTC.

This clone was counted only a few times. The gene calls are TRBV2 and TRBJ1-5; 8 bases agree with TRBD1. The germline V gene has CDR1 SNHLY and CDR2 FYNNEI. The CDR3 is made up of 16 amino acids. Germline trimming cut 2 bases from V and 2 bases from J; bases unmatched to any gene: 5. CDR3 loop: CASSEFETGGNQPQHF. CDR3 bases: TGTGCCAGCAGTGAATTTGAGACAGGGGGCAATCAGCCCCAGCATTTT.

The V call is TRBV12-3 or TRBV12-4, the J call TRBJ1-2, with D possibly TRBD1 on 6 matching bases. Trimming removed 9 bases from V and 3 bases from J, with 11 bases in between. The CDR3 sequence is 12 residues long. The CDR3 spells CARQGPHYGYTF. Here the CDR3 DNA reads TGTGCCAGACAGGGTCCTCACTATGGCTACACCTTC.